The T cell receptor (beta chain) described here comes from a study of T cells in Graves' hyperthyroidism and ophthalmopathy. V was clipped by 2 bases and J by 8 bases, with 10 bases between them. CDR1 and CDR2 (germline): MNHEY, SVGEGT. The CDR3 totals 13 residues. TCR beta CDR3 regions were amplified from RNA. Researchers ran a first-round RT-PCR on the TCR CDR3 using the HTBI primer set. TCRdb used MiXCR to reprocess the multiplex PCR reads, holding one entry per CDR3 protein. The sample contains around 480,000 distinct CDR3 sequences, around 15% of which appear only once. This clonotype was seen a few times.

The receptor comes from a woman under 30 with Graves' hyperthyroidism. The chain recombines TRBV6-2 or TRBV6-3 with TRBJ2-1; possibly TRBD1 or TRBD2 for D (5 bases each). The sequencing input was blood. The CDR3 sequence is CASSYRDGDEQFF. The CDR3 DNA follows: TGTGCCAGCAGTTACCGGGACGGCGATGAGCAGTTCTTC.